The 13 T cell receptor beta chains below come from one sample, sequenced in a study of PD-1 blockade in mismatch repair-deficient tumors. The protocol was immunoSEQ multiplex PCR, while the TCRdb copy is restricted to in-frame clones and leaves out a portion. Altogether under 150,000 clones are present, roughly 86% being singletons, with the ten largest covering roughly 13%. This specimen consisted of peripheral blood, obtained 44 weeks after starting pembrolizumab. The receptors here all came from an adult with mismatch repair-deficient cancer.

In DNA form, the CDR3 reads TGTGCCAGCAGTTTATCCGGGCTTCAGCAGTTCTTC. Residues: CASSLSGLQQFF. The rearrangement joins TRBV28 to TRBJ2-1, with no clear D. Germline V lookup: CDR1 MDHEN, CDR2 SYDVKM. Deletions cut 1 base from V and 11 bases from J, with 9 bases between. The CDR3 has 12 residues.

Here the CDR3 reads CASSYGTGTYGYTF. The CDR3, as DNA: TGTGCCAGCAGTTACGGGACAGGGACCTATGGCTACACCTTC. The J gene is TRBJ1-2, the V gene TRBV6-5; 9 bases line up with TRBD1. This CDR3 has 14 amino acids. V lost 2 bases, J lost 4 bases, and 2 bases stayed unmatched. In germline, CDR1 is MNHEY, CDR2 SVGAGI.

The rearrangement links TRBV7-9 to TRBJ2-4, with D hard to call. CDR1 SEHNR and CDR2 FQNEAQ come from the germline V gene (reference sequence). V lost 0 bases and J 8 bases, leaving 8 bases between the germline ends. The CDR3 has 13 amino acids. CDR3 protein: CASSLARLDIQYF. The CDR3 nucleotides are TGTGCCAGCAGCTTAGCTAGGTTGGACATTCAGTACTTC.

The V gene is TRBV28, the J gene TRBJ1-5; the D gene is possibly TRBD1 (5 bases). The CDR3 is 15 residues long. V was shortened by 6 bases and J by 0 bases, with 12 bases between the two germline ends. The germline gives CDR1 MDHEN, CDR2 SYDVKM. The CDR3 protein is CASSASRDSNQPQHF. The CDR3 DNA reads as TGTGCCAGCAGCGCATCCAGGGATAGCAATCAGCCCCAGCATTTT.

The chain is built from TRBV6-6 and TRBJ2-1; D tentatively fits TRBD1 or TRBD2 (6 bases each). The CDR3 totals 16 residues. Trimming removed 2 bases at V and 4 bases at J, with 15 bases between. CDR1 and CDR2 from the germline V gene are MNHNY and SVGAGI (reference sequence). CDR3 region: CASSYDPGARYNEQFF. CDR3 in DNA: TGTGCCAGCAGTTACGATCCGGGGGCGCGGTACAATGAGCAGTTCTTC.

Written as DNA, the CDR3 is TGTGCCAGCAGCCCAGCCGGGACAGGGTTCTATGGCTACACCTTC. Residues: CASSPAGTGFYGYTF. The chain joins TRBV9 to TRBJ1-2, with 9 bases that match TRBD1. Germline V gene sequence: CDR1 SGDLS, CDR2 YYNGEE. V shed 4 bases, J shed 4 bases, and the junction held 8 bases outside the gene matches. The CDR3 has 15 amino acids. The whole variable domain, filled in from reference TRBV9 and TRBJ1-2, reads DSGVTQTPKHLITATGQRVTLRCSPRSGDLSVYWYQQSLDQGLQFLIQYYNGEERAKGNILERFSAQQFPDLHSELNLSSLELGDSALYFCASSPAGTGFYGYTFGSGTRLTVV.

The count of this clone is one. V is TRBV6-1 and J is TRBJ1-3; D is possibly TRBD1 (5 bases). Trimming took off 2 bases at V and 2 bases at J, with 13 bases between the two ends. This CDR3 region has 16 residues. Germline loops: CDR1 MNHNS, CDR2 SASEGT. The CDR3 DNA reads as TGTGCCAGCAGTGAAACCCCGGGGGGAGCTGGAAACACCATATATTTT. Its translation: CASSETPGGAGNTIYF.

The chain carries TRBV6-1 and TRBJ2-1; maybe TRBD1 (6 bases). This CDR3 is 14 amino acids long. CDR1 MNHNS and CDR2 SASEGT come from the germline V gene. V dropped 8 bases and J dropped 1 base, with 12 bases sitting between them. The CDR3 here is CASSPGQSYNEQFF. The CDR3 DNA is TGTGCCAGCTCTCCGGGACAATCCTACAATGAGCAGTTCTTC.

The V gene is TRBV10-3, the J gene TRBJ2-5, with TRBD2 matching over 13 bases. The CDR3 has 19 residues. Germline V lookup: CDR1 ENHRY, CDR2 SYGVKD. V gave up 0 bases and J gave up 0 bases; unmatched junction bases: 7. The DNA for the CDR3 is TGTGCCATCAGTGAGTCAAGGGGACTAGCGGGAAAGTACCAAGAGACCCAGTACTTC. Its protein is CAISESRGLAGKYQETQYF.

This rearrangement joins TRBV30 to TRBJ2-7; 10 bases agree with TRBD2. The CDR3 is 14 amino acids. V was pared by 1 base and J by 5 bases, with 5 bases of the junction left unmatched. Germline lookup yields CDR1 GTSNPN and CDR2 SVGIG (reference sequence). The DNA of the CDR3 is TGTGCCTGGAGTGGAAGCGGGAGGGCGGACGAGCAGTACTTC. This encodes CAWSGSGRADEQYF.

The chain couples TRBV7-6 to TRBJ2-1; the match to TRBD1 covers 7 bases. CDR3 size: 17 residues. V lost 1 base to trimming and J lost 7 bases; unmatched junction nucleotides: 13. In germline, CDR1 is SGHVS, CDR2 FNYEAQ. CDR3 region: CASSLGAGGLVANEQFF. DNA of the CDR3: TGTGCCAGCAGCTTAGGCGCAGGGGGATTAGTGGCGAATGAGCAGTTCTTC.

The chain combines TRBV2 with TRBJ1-5; TRBD1 agrees at 8 bases. With V trimmed by 5 bases and J by 5 bases, 5 bases remained unmatched. Germline CDR1 is SNHLY and CDR2 is FYNNEI. The length of the CDR3 is 14 residues. The DNA for the CDR3 is TGTGCCAGCAGTACCGACAGGGGTTATCAGCCCCAGCATTTT. Encoded protein: CASSTDRGYQPQHF.

The genes are TRBV12-5 and TRBJ1-1; D might be TRBD1 (5 bases). V gave up 5 bases and J gave up 3 bases, with 19 bases separating them. From germline, CDR1 is LGHNT and CDR2 FRNRAP. The CDR3 spans 16 residues. CDR3 region: CASGPRAHGGDTEAFF. CDR3 sequence (DNA): TGTGCTAGTGGTCCTAGAGCCCACGGAGGGGACACTGAAGCTTTCTTT.